A single sample gave rise to the 12 T cell receptor beta chains below, sequenced in a study of blood T cell repertoires in COVID-19. The protocol was immunoSEQ multiplex PCR, while the TCRdb copy is restricted to in-frame clones and leaves out a portion. The table has 150,000 or so clones, around 87% seen once. Material for sequencing was peripheral blood. These receptors originate from a man aged 18 to 30 with COVID-19, enrolled during active disease.

As regards this clone: Its ends do not fully match the called genes, so a read error is possible. The chain carries TRBV28 and TRBJ1-4; possible D gene TRBD1, 6 bases. Germline values: CDR1 MDHEN, CDR2 SYDVKM. The CDR3 is 14 residues long. The CDR3 nucleotides are TGTGCCAGCAGTCCGGGGGGCAGGGATGAAAAACTGCTTTTT. It codes for CASSPGGRDEKLLF.

The chain joins TRBV5-8 to TRBJ2-5, with 7 nucleotides matching TRBD2. CDR3 length: 15 residues. V shed 7 bases, J shed 5 bases, and the junction held 14 bases outside the gene matches. Germline CDR1 reads SGHTS; CDR2 reads YDEGEE. The CDR3 bases are TGTGCCAGCGCGTCCCTGGGAGGGGCTGCGGAGACCCAGTACTTC. It yields the protein CASASLGGAAETQYF.

The rearrangement links TRBV11-2 to TRBJ1-2; D gene ambiguous. CDR1 is SGHAT and CDR2 is FQNNGV in the germline V gene. The CDR3 is made up of 15 amino acids. V dropped 0 bases and J dropped 0 bases, with 8 bases sitting between them. CDR3 residues: CASSLDQTSNYGYTF. Written as DNA, the CDR3 is TGTGCCAGCAGCTTAGATCAGACATCTAACTATGGCTACACCTTC.

The rearrangement joins TRBV19 to TRBJ2-7; tentative D call: TRBD1 (6 bases). CDR3 length equals 15 residues. Germline CDR1 reads LNHDA; CDR2 reads SQIVND (reference sequence). V was shortened by 2 bases and J by 2 bases, with 13 bases between the two germline ends. CDR3 protein: CASSIWGQSPYEQYF. The DNA for the CDR3 is TGTGCCAGTAGTATATGGGGACAAAGCCCCTACGAGCAGTACTTC.

The CDR3: CASSSPRLASSSYEQYF. CDR3 sequence (DNA): TGTGCCAGCAGTTCGCCCCGACTAGCGTCTAGCTCCTACGAGCAGTACTTC. V gene TRBV6-2 or TRBV6-3 combines with J gene TRBJ2-7, with 8 bases lining up with TRBD2. The CDR3 contains 17 residues. The germline gives CDR1 MNHEY, CDR2 SVGEGT. The junction had 11 bases not matched to a gene; V was cut back by 4 bases and J by 0 bases.

This chain joins TRBV30 and TRBJ1-1; perhaps TRBD1 as D (5 bases). The CDR3 has 14 amino acids. Between the trimmed V and J ends, which lost 1 base and 1 base, there was a span of 10 bases. From germline, CDR1 is GTSNPN and CDR2 SVGIG (reference sequence). The CDR3 nucleotides read TGTGCCTGGAGTGCGGGGGGACCGAACACTGAAGCTTTCTTT. It translates to CAWSAGGPNTEAFF.

The J gene is TRBJ1-2, the V gene TRBV13, with D maybe TRBD1 (6 bases). Germline CDR1 PRHDT, CDR2 FYEKMQ (reference sequence). V lost 5 bases and J lost 4, with 17 bases in between. This CDR3 comprises 15 residues. CDR3 sequence reads: CASSRGGRVIYGYTF. The CDR3 coding sequence is TGTGCCAGCAGCCGGGGGGGCAGGGTGATCTATGGCTACACCTTC.

The chain employs TRBV6-1 and TRBJ2-3; 8 nucleotides agree with TRBD2. The V gene's germline CDR1 is MNHNS and CDR2 SASEGT. The CDR3 length is 15 residues. V gave up 1 base and J gave up 6 bases; unmatched junction bases: 6. The CDR3 here is CASSEVSGSGDTQYF. CDR3 sequence (DNA): TGTGCCAGCAGTGAAGTCAGCGGGAGTGGGGATACGCAGTATTTT.

The chain uses TRBV9 and TRBJ1-5, with 9 bases that match TRBD1. The CDR3 consists of 14 residues. Trimming took 4 bases from V and 7 from J; bases not matched to a gene: 6. Germline CDR1 is SGDLS and CDR2 is YYNGEE. CDR3 residues: CASSPGQGRQPQHF. As DNA, the CDR3 is TGTGCCAGCAGCCCAGGACAGGGGCGACAGCCCCAGCATTTT.

The chain carries TRBV29-1 and TRBJ2-1; 7 bases map to TRBD2. CDR1 is SQVTM and CDR2 is ANQGSEA in the germline V gene. The CDR3 is 15 residues long. The V segment lost 7 bases and the J segment 0 bases; nucleotides outside the gene matches: 9. The CDR3 is CSAPKRGSSYNEQFF. The CDR3 nucleotides are TGCAGCGCTCCTAAGCGGGGCAGCTCCTACAATGAGCAGTTCTTC.

The V gene is TRBV28, the J gene TRBJ2-5, with D possibly being TRBD1 (5 bases). Between the trimmed V and J ends, which lost 3 bases and 5 bases, there was a span of 10 bases. CDR3 length: 13 amino acids. In germline, CDR1 is MDHEN, CDR2 SYDVKM. The CDR3 coding sequence is TGTGCCAGCAGTTTCCCAGGGTGGGAGACCCAGTACTTC. It specifies CASSFPGWETQYF. The variable domain in full, with the rest retrieved from reference TRBV28 and TRBJ2-5, is DVKVTQSSRYLVKRTGEKVFLECVQDMDHENMFWYRQDPGLGLRLIYFSYDVKMKEKGDIPEGYSVSREKKERFSLILESASTNQTSMYLCASSFPGWETQYFGPGTRLLVL.

V and J are TRBV6-6 and TRBJ1-5, with a possible D match to TRBD1 (5 bases). CDR1 and CDR2 (germline): MNHNY, SVGAGI (reference sequence). This CDR3 has 11 residues. Trimming cost V 6 bases and J 9 bases, with 9 bases left between them. The CDR3 protein is CASRDTLPQHF. Written as DNA, the CDR3 is TGTGCCAGCAGGGACACTCTGCCCCAGCATTTT.